Presented here are 21 T cell receptor beta chains from one specimen sequenced in a study of blood T cell repertoires in COVID-19. Only in-frame clones appear in the TCRdb table, and some are missing; sequencing was by immunoSEQ multiplex PCR. The table shows hundreds of thousands of clones, with roughly 85% occurring only once. Sequencing input: PBMCs or T cells enriched from blood (not recorded which). The source of these receptors is a man aged 35 to 55 who had been exposed to COVID-19.

This clone was counted a few times. The rearrangement joins TRBV9 to TRBJ1-2; the D is unclear. This CDR3 spans 13 amino acids. The V end was cut by 2 bases, the J end by 0 bases, with 5 bases between. CDR1 and CDR2 from the germline V gene are SGDLS and YYNGEE. The CDR3 nucleotides read TGTGCCAGCAGCGTTGACTCTAACTATGGCTACACCTTC. Translation gives CASSVDSNYGYTF.

This chain uses TRBV12-3 or TRBV12-4 with TRBJ1-1, with no clear D. The CDR3 consists of 13 residues. The V end was cut by 3 bases, the J end by 0 bases, with 5 bases between. CDR3 amino acids: CASSFQMNTEAFF. Here the CDR3 DNA reads TGTGCCAGCAGTTTCCAAATGAACACTGAAGCTTTCTTT.

This chain uses TRBV29-1 with TRBJ1-1, with TRBD1 matching over 7 bases. With V trimmed by 3 bases and J by 4 bases, 14 bases remained unmatched. CDR1 and CDR2 from the germline V gene are SQVTM and ANQGSEA. CDR3 length equals 16 residues. The CDR3, as DNA: TGCAGCGTTGAGGGTGGGATGACAGGGCTTCGCACTGAAGCTTTCTTT. This translates into CSVEGGMTGLRTEAFF.

V is TRBV5-1 and J is TRBJ2-3; a possible D gene is TRBD1 (6 bases). The CDR3 is 14 amino acids. Trimming cost V 0 bases and J 6 bases, with 11 bases left between them. Germline lookup yields CDR1 SGHRS and CDR2 YFSETQ. CDR3 sequence reads: CASSLAGAGDTQYF. CDR3 DNA sequence: TGCGCCAGCAGCTTGGCAGGGGCAGGGGATACGCAGTATTTT.

The gene calls are TRBV6-1 and TRBJ2-3; D possibly corresponds to TRBD2 (7 bases). Trimming cost V 2 bases and J 12 bases, with 18 bases left between them. The CDR3 contains 14 residues. CDR1 and CDR2 (germline): MNHNS, SASEGT. The CDR3 reads CASSETPRRGLQYF. DNA of the CDR3: TGTGCCAGCAGTGAAACCCCCAGGCGGGGGCTCCAGTATTTT.

This rearrangement joins TRBV7-8 to TRBJ2-1; TRBD2 agrees at 13 bases. V dropped 0 bases and J dropped 2; count of bases not matched to a gene: 1. Germline V CDR1 and CDR2: SGHVS, FQNEAQ. The CDR3 extends over 17 amino acids. CDR3 in amino acids: CASSLAGTSGTYNEQFF. The CDR3 region has the DNA TGTGCCAGCAGCTTAGCCGGGACTAGCGGGACCTACAATGAGCAGTTCTTC.

The rearrangement joins TRBV19 to TRBJ1-5, with a possible D match to TRBD1 (6 bases). Trimming removed 11 bases at V and 2 bases at J, with 16 bases between. Germline-derived CDR1 and CDR2 are LNHDA and SQIVND (reference sequence). The CDR3 covers 14 residues. The CDR3 loop is CAASQDSRNQPQHF. DNA of the CDR3: TGTGCCGCGAGCCAGGACAGCCGCAATCAGCCCCAGCATTTT.

This rearrangement joins TRBV18 to TRBJ2-7, with TRBD1 identical over 7 bases. Per germline, CDR1 KGHSH and CDR2 LQKENI. This CDR3 spans 12 amino acids. J gave up 13 bases and V 6 bases, and 12 bases lay outside the gene matches. The CDR3 nucleotides read TGTGCCAGCTCGCCAACGGGGACAGTACTATACTTC. Translating it yields CASSPTGTVLYF.

This clone was detected once. The gene calls are TRBV29-1 and TRBJ1-4; no firm D call. The V end lost 7 bases, the J end lost 8 bases, and 14 bases lay between the germline ends. CDR1 and CDR2 from the germline V gene are SQVTM and ANQGSEA. The CDR3 is 12 amino acids. The chain's CDR3 is CSAQWIGEKLFF. CDR3 in DNA: TGCAGCGCTCAATGGATCGGGGAAAAACTGTTTTTT.

V gene TRBV27 combines with J gene TRBJ2-3; TRBD2 matches 8 bases. Unmatched junction bases numbered 2, after V lost 6 bases and J lost 0 bases. CDR3 length: 14 amino acids. Germline-derived CDR1 and CDR2 are MNHEY and SMNVEV (reference sequence). The CDR3 sequence is CASRIAGSTDTQYF. The CDR3 DNA sequence: TGTGCCAGCAGAATAGCGGGAAGCACAGATACGCAGTATTTT.

This chain joins TRBV6-5 and TRBJ2-7; 7 bases align to TRBD1. CDR1 is MNHEY, CDR2 SVGAGI, per germline. V lost 9 bases to trimming and J lost 5 bases; unmatched junction nucleotides: 7. The CDR3 has 12 amino acids. The CDR3 coding sequence is TGTGCCAGGGAGACAGGGCGGAACGAGCAGTACTTC. It specifies CARETGRNEQYF.

The chain couples TRBV19 to TRBJ2-5; TRBD2 agrees at 9 bases. Germline CDR1 LNHDA, CDR2 SQIVND (reference sequence). This CDR3 region has 14 residues. The V segment lost 4 bases and the J segment 1 base; nucleotides outside the gene matches: 1. The CDR3 DNA reads TGTGCCAGTAGTAGGCGGGAGGGCCAAGAGACCCAGTACTTC. As protein: CASSRREGQETQYF.

This rearrangement joins TRBV6-5 to TRBJ1-1; D unresolved. The CDR3 loop spans 13 amino acids. V lost 7 bases and J 1 base, leaving 10 bases between the germline ends. Germline-derived CDR1 and CDR2 are MNHEY and SVGAGI. The CDR3 DNA follows: TGTGCCAGCATTGCGGGTGGGAACACTGAAGCTTTCTTT. It translates to CASIAGGNTEAFF.

The table lists this clone with a few counts. The V call is TRBV19, the J call TRBJ1-2; D not certain. The CDR3 contains 13 residues. V was pared by 4 bases and J by 2 bases, with 8 bases between. CDR1 is LNHDA and CDR2 is SQIVND in the germline V gene (reference sequence). The CDR3 protein is CASSTQINYGYTF. The CDR3, as DNA: TGTGCCAGTAGTACCCAGATCAACTATGGCTACACCTTC. Together with reference TRBV19 and TRBJ1-2, the CDR3 gives the full variable domain: DGGITQSPKYLFRKEGQNVTLSCEQNLNHDAMYWYRQDPGQGLRLIYYSQIVNDFQKGDIAEGYSVSREKKESFPLTVTSAQKNPTAFYLCASSTQINYGYTFGSGTRLTVV.

The gene calls are TRBV28 and TRBJ2-3, with unresolved D. Trimming cost V 3 bases and J 5 bases, with 15 bases left between them. From germline, CDR1 is MDHEN and CDR2 SYDVKM. The CDR3 extends over 15 amino acids. The CDR3 loop reads CASSFAASLRDTQYF. In nucleotides, the CDR3 is TGTGCCAGCAGTTTCGCGGCCAGTCTTCGAGATACGCAGTATTTT. Full variable domain (missing parts from reference TRBV28 and TRBJ2-3): DVKVTQSSRYLVKRTGEKVFLECVQDMDHENMFWYRQDPGLGLRLIYFSYDVKMKEKGDIPEGYSVSREKKERFSLILESASTNQTSMYLCASSFAASLRDTQYFGPGTRLTVL.

J is TRBJ2-1 and V is TRBV2; D perhaps matches TRBD2 (6 bases). Germline assignment: CDR1 SNHLY and CDR2 FYNNEI. This CDR3 comprises 15 residues. The germline V and J ends were trimmed by 5 bases and 7 bases, with 18 bases remaining between them. This CDR3 is CASSNLGGSGNEQFF. CDR3 sequence (DNA): TGTGCCAGCAGTAACCTTGGAGGGAGCGGTAATGAGCAGTTCTTC.

CDR3 loop: CASREPGQGYGNEQFF. The CDR3 DNA reads TGTGCCAGCAGGGAGCCGGGACAGGGATATGGAAATGAGCAGTTCTTC. The rearrangement joins TRBV7-9 to TRBJ2-1; 9 bases fit TRBD1. Trimming at V came to 6 bases and at J to 7 bases, leaving 13 bases not matched to a gene. Germline V CDR1 and CDR2: SEHNR, FQNEAQ (reference sequence). CDR3 size: 16 residues.

The chain has TRBV30 and TRBJ2-5; no clear D gene. Germline assignment: CDR1 GTSNPN and CDR2 SVGIG (reference sequence). This CDR3 has 11 residues. V dropped 4 bases and J dropped 5 bases, with 8 bases sitting between them. DNA of the CDR3: TGTGCCTGGAATTATCTTGAGACCCAGTACTTC. This sequence encodes CAWNYLETQYF.

The gene calls are TRBV7-9 and TRBJ1-6, with TRBD1 as a possible D gene (6 bases). The CDR3 has 16 amino acids. Per the germline V gene, CDR1 is SEHNR and CDR2 is FQNEAQ (reference sequence). Trimming took off 8 bases at V and 3 bases at J, with 17 bases between the two ends. The CDR3 region has the DNA TGTGCCAGCGATGCGACAGGCCTGCACTATAATTCACCCCTCCACTTT. Its translation is CASDATGLHYNSPLHF.

This chain uses TRBV4-1 with TRBJ2-3; TRBD2 agrees at 7 bases. Germline CDR1 reads MGHRA; CDR2 reads YSYEKL. V dropped 8 bases and J dropped 4; count of bases not matched to a gene: 9. The CDR3 loop spans 14 amino acids. The CDR3 DNA follows: TGCGCCAGCGCACTGGGCGGGAGTGCAGATACGCAGTATTTT. Translation gives CASALGGSADTQYF.

The rearrangement links TRBV19 to TRBJ2-3; possibly TRBD2 for D (6 bases). This CDR3 has 15 residues. Germline loops: CDR1 LNHDA, CDR2 SQIVND (reference sequence). The V end was cut by 1 base, the J end by 3 bases, with 11 bases between. The CDR3 sequence: CASSIGGVRTDTQYF. The CDR3 DNA sequence: TGTGCCAGTAGTATAGGGGGGGTCCGGACAGATACGCAGTATTTT.